The next 21 T cell receptor beta chains were all read from a single sample in a study of CD8 T cells in ankylosing spondylitis. TCRdb reanalysed the 5' RACE reads using MiXCR and keeps one entry per CDR3 protein. There are 150,000 to 200,000 distinct CDR3 sequences in the sample; 10% to 15% occur only once, and roughly 11% lies in the top ten. The sample taken for sequencing was blood, either unsorted or a sorted T cell fraction (not recorded which). The receptors stem from a female donor with ankylosing spondylitis or in good health (not recorded which).

This clonotype was seen only a few times. The rearrangement joins TRBV6-2 or TRBV6-3 to TRBJ2-6; 9 nucleotides match TRBD1. Germline assignment: CDR1 MNHEY and CDR2 SVGEGT. J lost 0 bases, V lost 5 bases, and 8 bases had no gene match. This CDR3 is built from 18 residues. CDR3 DNA: TGTGCCAGCAGTAAACAGGGGGCAACCCTCTCTGGGGCCAACGTCCTGACTTTC. Translation: CASSKQGATLSGANVLTF.

In its sample, this clonotype was seen a few times. The V gene is TRBV2, the J gene TRBJ2-7, with 13 nucleotides matching TRBD2. The CDR3 is made up of 15 amino acids. From germline, CDR1 is SNHLY and CDR2 FYNNEI. The V gene end was trimmed by 6 bases and the J gene end by 5 bases; junction bases not matched to a gene: 7. The CDR3 loop is CASRAQLAGGDEQYF. CDR3 in DNA: TGTGCCAGCAGGGCCCAACTAGCGGGAGGGGACGAGCAGTACTTC.

The V gene is TRBV6-1, the J gene TRBJ2-7; D gene unclear. Trimming took 8 bases from V and 0 from J, leaving 17 bases between them. The CDR3 totals 15 residues. Germline values: CDR1 MNHNS, CDR2 SASEGT. The CDR3 region has the DNA TGTGCCAGCTCCTCTACCCACGCGAGCTCCTACGAGCAGTACTTC. Its translation is CASSSTHASSYEQYF.

The chain joins TRBV7-9 to TRBJ2-1; tentative D call: TRBD1 (5 bases). Per germline, CDR1 SEHNR and CDR2 FQNEAQ (reference sequence). V was clipped by 5 bases and J by 9 bases, with 14 bases between them. CDR3 length equals 13 residues. The DNA for the CDR3 is TGTGCCAGCAGCGCGCAGGGTAGGGCTGAGCAGTTCTTC. Its protein product is CASSAQGRAEQFF.

Ten or more counts support this clonotype. The chain employs TRBV6-2 or TRBV6-3 and TRBJ2-1; 13 positions agree with TRBD2. Trimming took 6 bases from V and 6 from J; bases not matched to a gene: 5. Germline values: CDR1 MNHEY, CDR2 SVGEGT. The CDR3 is 15 amino acids. The CDR3 here is CASRSLAGGFNEQFF. DNA for the CDR3: TGTGCCAGCAGATCACTAGCGGGGGGGTTCAATGAGCAGTTCTTC.

This clonotype was observed a few times. V usage is TRBV5-1 and J usage is TRBJ2-6; 12 bases are a match to TRBD2. The CDR3 is 20 amino acids. Germline V lookup: CDR1 SGHRS, CDR2 YFSETQ. V was clipped by 4 bases and J by 0 bases; unmatched bases: 11. The CDR3 nucleotides are TGCGCCAGCAGCCCCAGGACTAGCGGGGAGACTTACTCTGGGGCCAACGTCCTGACTTTC. This sequence encodes CASSPRTSGETYSGANVLTF.

This clonotype was detected ten times or more. The CDR3 sequence: CASSFWPQTGGYGYTF. In DNA, the CDR3 is TGCGCCAGCAGCTTTTGGCCCCAGACAGGGGGCTATGGCTACACCTTC. This rearrangement joins TRBV5-1 to TRBJ1-2; the match to TRBD1 covers 9 bases. This CDR3 region has 16 residues. Germline V gives CDR1 SGHRS, CDR2 YFSETQ. The ends lost 2 bases at V and 4 bases at J; junction bases unmatched: 9.

This chain uses TRBV15 with TRBJ2-5, with a possible D match to TRBD2 (7 bases). The ends were cut back, 0 bases at V and 5 bases at J, with 19 bases in the middle. The CDR3 is 17 amino acids. In germline, CDR1 is LNHNV, CDR2 YYDKDF (reference sequence). In DNA form, the CDR3 reads TGTGCCACCAGCAGAGAGAGGGGGGGCGCAGGAGCCGAGACCCAGTACTTC. Protein product: CATSRERGGAGAETQYF.

V and J are TRBV7-2 and TRBJ1-5; 11 bases are a match to TRBD1. The V gene end was trimmed by 3 bases and the J gene end by 3 bases; junction bases not matched to a gene: 1. The CDR3 has 15 amino acids. Germline-derived CDR1 and CDR2 are SGHTA and FQGNSA. The CDR3 reads CASSLDRGLNQPQHF. CDR3 DNA: TGTGCCAGCAGCTTGGACAGGGGGCTCAATCAGCCCCAGCATTTT. The full variable domain, with the rest looked up from reference TRBV7-2 and TRBJ1-5, is GAGVSQSPSNKVTEKGKDVELRCDPISGHTALYWYRQSLGQGLEFLIYFQGNSAPDKSGLPSDRFSAERTGGSVSTLTIQRTQQEDSAVYLCASSLDRGLNQPQHFGDGTRLSIL.

This clonotype was counted at least ten times. The junction departs from germline at one end; a sequencing error may be responsible. The chain recombines TRBV2 with TRBJ2-1; possibly TRBD1 for D (5 bases). Germline loops: CDR1 SNHLY, CDR2 FYNNEI. The CDR3 length is 9 residues. CDR3 amino acids: CASKGQRIF. CDR3 sequence (DNA): TGTGCCAGCAAAGGACAAAGAATCTTC. Filled out from reference TRBV2 and TRBJ2-1, the complete variable domain reads EPEVTQTPSHQVTQMGQEVILRCVPISNHLYFYWYRQILGQKVEFLVSFYNNEISEKSEIFDDQFSVERPDGSNFTLKIRSTKLEDSAMYFCASKGQRIFGPGTRLTVL.

This clonotype came up a few times. This rearrangement joins TRBV7-2 to TRBJ2-3, with 9 bases fitting TRBD1. V dropped 3 bases and J dropped 2; count of bases not matched to a gene: 6. This CDR3 has 16 residues. The germline gives CDR1 SGHTA, CDR2 FQGNSA. CDR3 region: CASSLGGQGVTDTQYF. The CDR3 DNA sequence: TGTGCCAGCAGCTTGGGGGGACAGGGAGTCACAGATACGCAGTATTTT.

This clonotype occurred a few times. The genes are TRBV7-9 and TRBJ1-2, with no clear D. The ends were cut back, 1 base at V and 2 bases at J, with 2 bases in the middle. This CDR3 comprises 12 residues. From germline, CDR1 is SEHNR and CDR2 FQNEAQ (reference sequence). CDR3 protein: CASSLGNYGYTF. Written as DNA, the CDR3 is TGTGCCAGCAGCTTAGGAAACTATGGCTACACCTTC.

This clonotype was detected only a few times. This sequence joins TRBV6-5 and TRBJ2-7, with D perhaps matching TRBD1 (6 bases). Germline V gene data show CDR1 as MNHEY and CDR2 as SVGAGI. The ends were cut back, 4 bases at V and 0 bases at J, with 10 bases in the middle. This CDR3 is 14 amino acids long. The DNA for the CDR3 is TGTGCCAGCAGTTGGACAGTTAGCTCCTACGAGCAGTACTTC. It yields the protein CASSWTVSSYEQYF.

This clonotype was seen ten or more times. CDR3 bases: TGCAGTGCTAGAACAGGGGTTGATTCACCCCTCCACTTT. Amino acid sequence: CSARTGVDSPLHF. The chain carries TRBV20-1 and TRBJ1-6, with 7 bases lining up with TRBD1. Germline values: CDR1 DFQATT, CDR2 SNEGSKA (reference sequence). V gave up 2 bases and J gave up 8 bases; unmatched junction bases: 3. CDR3 length equals 13 residues.

CDR3 in DNA: TGTGCCAGCTCCGGACAGGACAGGGGGCAGGTTCACTATGGCTACACCTTC. This codes for CASSGQDRGQVHYGYTF. The gene calls are TRBV7-2 and TRBJ1-2; 11 nucleotides match TRBD1. V dropped 8 bases and J dropped 3; count of bases not matched to a gene: 14. Germline values: CDR1 SGHTA, CDR2 FQGNSA. This CDR3 region has 17 residues.

The rearrangement joins TRBV7-3 to TRBJ2-7; TRBD2 matches at 10 bases. From germline, CDR1 is SGHTA and CDR2 FQGTGA. Trimming cost V 5 bases and J 1 base; bases outside gene matches: 5. This CDR3 is built from 15 residues. The CDR3 spells CASSISSGSSYEQYF. CDR3 nucleotide sequence: TGTGCCAGCAGCATATCTAGCGGGAGTTCCTACGAGCAGTACTTC.

As to this clonotype: This could be a read error, since a much larger clone is one nucleotide away. The V call is TRBV20-1, the J call TRBJ2-3; D possibly corresponds to TRBD2 (6 bases). Germline CDR1 reads DFQATT; CDR2 reads SNEGSKA (reference sequence). There are 17 residues in the CDR3. The CDR3 loop reads CSARVVGGTLRTDTRYF. DNA of the CDR3: TGCAGTGCTAGAGTGGTTGGGGGGACGCTGCGCACAGATACGCGGTATTTT.

This clonotype was seen at least ten times. The chain employs TRBV6-5 and TRBJ2-3, with D perhaps given as TRBD1 or TRBD2 (5 bases each). This CDR3 contains 16 residues. Germline lookup yields CDR1 MNHEY and CDR2 SVGAGI. Trimming left V 1 base short and J 1 base short, with 12 bases between. Written as DNA, the CDR3 is TGTGCCAGCAGTTACTTTAGTCGAGGGGGCACAGATACGCAGTATTTT. Translating it yields CASSYFSRGGTDTQYF.

Ten or more counts support this clonotype. The chain recombines TRBV7-2 with TRBJ2-1; perhaps D is TRBD1 or TRBD2 (5 bases each). Looked up from germline, CDR1 is SGHTA and CDR2 is FQGNSA. The CDR3 extends over 16 amino acids. V gave up 0 bases and J gave up 6 bases, with 15 bases separating them. In nucleotides, the CDR3 is TGTGCCAGCAGCTTAGCGAGGGCCAGGGCTGGCAATGAGCAGTTCTTC. Its translation is CASSLARARAGNEQFF.

The chain couples TRBV12-5 to TRBJ2-1; 8 bases are shared with TRBD2. The CDR3 covers 18 residues. J lost 4 bases, V lost 2 bases, and 13 bases had no gene match. Germline V gene lookup returns CDR1 LGHNT and CDR2 FRNRAP. The CDR3 loop is CASGLWRGSASGYNEQFF. Written as DNA, the CDR3 is TGTGCTAGTGGTTTGTGGAGGGGATCGGCTAGCGGGTACAATGAGCAGTTCTTC.

This clonotype was counted ten times or more. The chain uses TRBV27 and TRBJ2-7, with D unclear. The CDR3 is made up of 16 amino acids. V was trimmed by 5 bases and J by 7 bases, leaving 24 bases between them. The V gene's germline CDR1 is MNHEY and CDR2 SMNVEV (reference sequence). CDR3 sequence (DNA): TGTGCCAGCAGTCCCCAACCGGGTCCGAGAATCCAAGAGCAGTACTTC. Amino acids: CASSPQPGPRIQEQYF.